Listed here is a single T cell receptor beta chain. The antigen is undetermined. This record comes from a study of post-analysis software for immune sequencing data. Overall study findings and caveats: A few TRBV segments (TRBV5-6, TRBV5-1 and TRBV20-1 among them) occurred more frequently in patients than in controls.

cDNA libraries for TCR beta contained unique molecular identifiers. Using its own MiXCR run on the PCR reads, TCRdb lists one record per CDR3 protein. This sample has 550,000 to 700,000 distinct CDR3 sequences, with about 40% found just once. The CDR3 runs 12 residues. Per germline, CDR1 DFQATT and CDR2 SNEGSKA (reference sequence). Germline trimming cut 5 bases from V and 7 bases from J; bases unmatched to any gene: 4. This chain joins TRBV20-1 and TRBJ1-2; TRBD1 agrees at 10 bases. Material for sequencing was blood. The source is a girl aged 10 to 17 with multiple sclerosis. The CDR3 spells CSAGTGVGGYTF. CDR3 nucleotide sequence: TGCAGTGCTGGGACAGGGGTGGGTGGCTACACCTTC.